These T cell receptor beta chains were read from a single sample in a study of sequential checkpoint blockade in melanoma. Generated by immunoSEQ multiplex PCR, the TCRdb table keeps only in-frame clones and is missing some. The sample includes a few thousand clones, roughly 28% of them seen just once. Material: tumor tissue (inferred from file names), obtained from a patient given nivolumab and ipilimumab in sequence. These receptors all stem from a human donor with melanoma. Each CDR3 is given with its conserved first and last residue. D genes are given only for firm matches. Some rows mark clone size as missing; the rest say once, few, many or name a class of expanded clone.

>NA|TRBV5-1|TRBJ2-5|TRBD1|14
TGCGCCAGCAGCGTGACAGGGGGCGGGGAGACCCAGTACTTC
CASSVTGGGETQYF
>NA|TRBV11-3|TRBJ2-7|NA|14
TGTGCCAGCAGCTGGGGGGACGGCTCCTACGAGCAGTACTTC
CASSWGDGSYEQYF
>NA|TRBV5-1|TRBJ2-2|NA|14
TGCGCCAGCAGCTCGGGAGTTATAACCGGGGAGCTGTTTTTT
CASSSGVITGELFF
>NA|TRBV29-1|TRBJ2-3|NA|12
TGCAGCGGTGGGGTCGGCACAGATACGCAGTATTTT
CSGGVGTDTQYF
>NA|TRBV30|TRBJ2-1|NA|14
TGTGCCTGGAGTGTTCTAGCTGAGCTAAATGAGCAGTTCTTC
CAWSVLAELNEQFF
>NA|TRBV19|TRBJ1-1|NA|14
TGTGCCAGTAGGACACCCGGACGGAACGGTGAAGCTTTCTTT
CASRTPGRNGEAFF
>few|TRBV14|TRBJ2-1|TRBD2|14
TGTGCCAGCAGCCAAGTACTGGGAGGGCCTGGGCAGTTCTTC
CASSQVLGGPGQFF
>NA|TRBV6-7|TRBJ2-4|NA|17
TGTGCCAGCAGTAAACAAAGACACGCTCTAGCCAAAAACATTCAGTACTTC
CASSKQRHALAKNIQYF
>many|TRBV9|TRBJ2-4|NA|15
TGTGCCAGCAGCGTAGTAGCGGACGCCAAAAACATTCAGTACTTC
CASSVVADAKNIQYF
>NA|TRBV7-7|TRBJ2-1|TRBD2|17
TGTGCCAGCAGGGGACGGTCGGGCAGCGGGGATAATGGTGAGCAGTTCTTC
CASRGRSGSGDNGEQFF
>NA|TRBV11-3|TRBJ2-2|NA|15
TGTGCTAGCAGCTTAGGGGGGGCATCCACCGGGGAGCTGTTTTTT
CASSLGGASTGELFF
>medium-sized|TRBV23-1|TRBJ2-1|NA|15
TGCGCCAGCAGTCAAGGGCGGGGGCCATACAATGAGCAGTTCTTC
CASSQGRGPYNEQFF
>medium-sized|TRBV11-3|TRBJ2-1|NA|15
TGTGCCAGCAGCTTATTTTTGGCACCCTACAATGAGCAGTTCTTC
CASSLFLAPYNEQFF
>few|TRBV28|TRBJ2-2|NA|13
TGTGCCAGCAGTTCGCCAGCGACCGGGGAGCTGTTTTTT
CASSSPATGELFF
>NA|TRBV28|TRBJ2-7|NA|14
TGTGCCAGCACCTCTTGGGGGATCTCCTACGAGCAGTACTTC
CASTSWGISYEQYF
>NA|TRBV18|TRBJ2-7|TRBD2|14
TGTGCCAGCTCACCTAACGGGAGGGCCGGTGAGCAGTACTTC
CASSPNGRAGEQYF
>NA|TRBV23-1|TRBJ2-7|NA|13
TGCGCCAGCAGCCACACCTCGACCTACGAGCAGTACTTC
CASSHTSTYEQYF
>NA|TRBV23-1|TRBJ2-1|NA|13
TGCGCCAGCAGCCAAGAAGGAGGGACACCGCAGTTCTTC
CASSQEGGTPQFF
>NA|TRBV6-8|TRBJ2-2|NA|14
TGTGCCAGCAGTTACGATCGAATAGCCGGGGAGCTGTTTTTT
CASSYDRIAGELFF
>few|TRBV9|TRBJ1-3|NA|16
TGTGCCAGCAGCGCCAGCGGACAGAACTCTGGAAACACCATATATTTT
CASSASGQNSGNTIYF
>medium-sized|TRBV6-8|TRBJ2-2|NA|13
TGTGCCAGCAACCAGGGGAGGAACGGGGAGCTGTTTTTT
CASNQGRNGELFF
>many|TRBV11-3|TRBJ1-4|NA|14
TGTGCCAGCAGCTACGGGAGTTCATCTGAAAAACTGTTTTTT
CASSYGSSSEKLFF
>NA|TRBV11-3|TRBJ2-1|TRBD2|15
TGTGCCAGCAGCTTGCAAGCGGGAGCCTCCAATGAGCAGTTCTTC
CASSLQAGASNEQFF
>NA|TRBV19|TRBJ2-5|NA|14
TGTGCCAGTAATGGTGGACACCTAATGGAGACCCAGTACTTC
CASNGGHLMETQYF
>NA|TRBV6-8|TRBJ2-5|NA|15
TGTGCCAGCAGTGATCAGCCCGGGGTGCAAGAGACCCAGTACTTC
CASSDQPGVQETQYF
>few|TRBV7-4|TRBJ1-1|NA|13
TGTGCCAGCAGCTTAGTATCAGGGATTGAAGCTTTCTTT
CASSLVSGIEAFF
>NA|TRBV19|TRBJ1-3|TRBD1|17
TGTGCCAGTCTCCCGGGACAGGGGGCTTCAGGAGGAAACACCATATATTTT
CASLPGQGASGGNTIYF
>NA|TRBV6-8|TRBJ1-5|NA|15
TGTGCCAGCAGAATGACATGGGGGGGCAATCAGCCCCAGCATTTT
CASRMTWGGNQPQHF
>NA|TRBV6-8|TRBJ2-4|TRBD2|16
TGTGCCAGCAGTTACGGGACGGGGGGTGTCGAAAACATTCAGTACTTC
CASSYGTGGVENIQYF
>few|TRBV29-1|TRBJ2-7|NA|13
TGCAGCGTTGTCCGGGGGTCACGGTACGAGCAGTACTTC
CSVVRGSRYEQYF
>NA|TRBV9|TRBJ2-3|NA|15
TGTGCCAGCAGCGCTTCACCCGGCGTGACAGATACGCAGTATTTT
CASSASPGVTDTQYF
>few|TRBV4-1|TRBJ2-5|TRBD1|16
TGCGCCAGCAGCCCGCAAGCAGGGGGCGCATTGGAGACCCAGTACTTC
CASSPQAGGALETQYF
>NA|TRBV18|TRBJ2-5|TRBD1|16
TGTGCCAGCTCACCCACGGGACAGGGGGCGGGGGAGACCCAGTACTTC
CASSPTGQGAGETQYF
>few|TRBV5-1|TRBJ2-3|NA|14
TGCGCCAGCAGCCCGGCCGGGACCACAGATACGCAGTATTTT
CASSPAGTTDTQYF
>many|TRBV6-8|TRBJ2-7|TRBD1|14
TGTGCCAGCATACCCGGGACAGGGCGCTACGAGCAGTACTTC
CASIPGTGRYEQYF
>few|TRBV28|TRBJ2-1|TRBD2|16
TGTGCCAGCAGTTTTAGTGCGGGGGTTACGAACAATGAGCAGTTCTTC
CASSFSAGVTNNEQFF
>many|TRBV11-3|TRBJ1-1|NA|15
TGTGCCAGCAGCCAAGGGGACCAGATAAACACTGAAGCTTTCTTT
CASSQGDQINTEAFF
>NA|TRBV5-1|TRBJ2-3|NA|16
TGCGCCAGCAGCTTGAAGGGTAATGGTTTGACAGATACGCAGTATTTT
CASSLKGNGLTDTQYF
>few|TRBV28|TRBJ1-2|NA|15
TGTGCCAGCAGTCCGCAGGGTTCCAACTACTATGGCTACACCTTC
CASSPQGSNYYGYTF
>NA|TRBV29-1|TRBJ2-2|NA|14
TGCAGCGTTGAGACCGGGACTCAGACCGGGGAGCTGTTTTTT
CSVETGTQTGELFF
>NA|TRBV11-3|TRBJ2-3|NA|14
TGTGCCAGCAGCTTGCGGGGGCAGGCAGATACGCAGTATTTT
CASSLRGQADTQYF
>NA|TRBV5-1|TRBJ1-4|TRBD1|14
TGCGCCAGCACCCGGACAGGGGGTGAAGAAAAACTGTTTTTT
CASTRTGGEEKLFF
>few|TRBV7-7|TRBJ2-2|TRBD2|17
TGTGCCAGCACGCTTACTGTCGGACTAGCGGGAACCGGGGAGCTGTTTTTT
CASTLTVGLAGTGELFF
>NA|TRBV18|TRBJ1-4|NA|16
TGTGCCAGCTCCCCTACCACGCTGGACACCGATGAAAAACTGTTTTTT
CASSPTTLDTDEKLFF
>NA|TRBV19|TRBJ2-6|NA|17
TGTGCCAGTAGTCGGAGATGGGGCGCTCCTGGGGCCAACGTCCTGACTTTC
CASSRRWGAPGANVLTF
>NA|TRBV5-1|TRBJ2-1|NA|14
TGCGCCAGCAGCCCACTAGGGCGGGTGGATGAGCAGTTCTTC
CASSPLGRVDEQFF